The present T cell receptor (beta chain) was sequenced within a study of T cell changes during pregnancy in multiple sclerosis (dated by TCRdb to between 2018 and 2021). About the investigation overall: In women with multiple sclerosis, the researchers looked at how the T cell repertoire shifted as pregnancy progressed.

The library relied on the immunoSEQ multiplex PCR assay. The table comes from immuneACCESS by way of TCRdb, which keeps in-frame sequences with V and J called. Part of the clones is missing from these tables; in studies checked, under half for an unresolved V gene and the rest for unknown reasons. The sample table holds about 40,000 clones, of which 92% were seen once. Clones ranked in the top ten supply 0.78% of the sample. The CDR1 and CDR2 encoded by the germline V gene are SGDLS and YYNGEE. The cysteine opens and the phenylalanine closes a CDR3 of 14 amino acids. The kept DNA is CDR3 alone, 42 bases in frame from the first base. Trimming costs V 0 bases and J 8 bases, and their ends lie 12 bases apart. Comment on this clone: No cognate antigen has been identified for it. One base away there is no much larger clone; base qualities are not given.

The sequence links TRBV9 to TRBJ2-1; the D gene remains uncertain. Sequenced here: CD4+ T cells from peripheral blood mononuclear cells, sampled in the third trimester of pregnancy. The receptor comes from a female donor with multiple sclerosis, enrolled in a pregnancy study. This receptor has the CDR3 CASSVGLGRYEQFF. The nucleotide sequence is TGTGCCAGCAGCGTAGGGCTAGGTAGATATGAGCAGTTCTTC.